This paragraph covers one TCR beta chain sequence. The antigen remains undetermined. The CDR3 covers 15 residues. Germline loops: CDR1 MNHEY, CDR2 SVGEGT. V lost 6 bases and J 5 bases, leaving 17 bases between the germline ends. Each CDR3 protein is one row after TCRdb ran MiXCR on the reads. Of around 430,000 distinct CDR3 sequences listed, about 44% are singletons. These data originate in a study of T cell repertoires in cytomegalovirus infection. Overall study results and limits: Across the ex vivo response, the dominant clonotypes were HLA-C-restricted CMV-specific TCR beta clonotypes.

The sequencing here drew on cultured PBMCs, taken from culture after CMV antigen stimulation. This clonotype was sampled from a human donor in good health (CMV status not recorded). Some clones in this sample may be carry-over from other donors' samples. This rearrangement joins TRBV6-2 or TRBV6-3 to TRBJ2-1, with D unresolved. CDR3 DNA: TGTGCCAGCAGCGACGGGTCGGGTTTCGACAATGAGCAGTTCTTC. Amino acid sequence: CASSDGSGFDNEQFF.